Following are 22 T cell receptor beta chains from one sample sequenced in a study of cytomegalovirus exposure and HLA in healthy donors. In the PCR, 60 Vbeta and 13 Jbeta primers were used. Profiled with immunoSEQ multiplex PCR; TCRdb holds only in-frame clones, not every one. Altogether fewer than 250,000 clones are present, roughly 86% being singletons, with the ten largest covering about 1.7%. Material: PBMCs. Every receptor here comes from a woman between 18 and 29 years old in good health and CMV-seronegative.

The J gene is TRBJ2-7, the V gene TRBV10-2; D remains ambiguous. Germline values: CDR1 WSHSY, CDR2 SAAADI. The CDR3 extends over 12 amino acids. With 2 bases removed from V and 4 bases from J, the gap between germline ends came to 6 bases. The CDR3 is CASSEVYYEQYF. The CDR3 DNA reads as TGCGCCAGCAGTGAGGTTTATTACGAGCAGTACTTC.

CDR3 in DNA: TGTGCCAGCTCACCACCGAGCGGGCAGAGAGCAGCCTATGGCTACACCTTC. Its protein is CASSPPSGQRAAYGYTF. The rearrangement uses TRBV18 and TRBJ1-2; no clear D. Trimming removed 0 bases at V and 4 bases at J, with 18 bases between. Germline CDR1 and CDR2: KGHSH and LQKENI. CDR3 length: 17 amino acids.

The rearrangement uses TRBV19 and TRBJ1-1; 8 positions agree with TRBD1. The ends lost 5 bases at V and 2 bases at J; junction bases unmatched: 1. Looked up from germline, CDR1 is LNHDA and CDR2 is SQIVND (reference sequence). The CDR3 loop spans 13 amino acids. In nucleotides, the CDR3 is TGTGCCAGTAGTGACAGGGGAAACACTGAAGCTTTCTTT. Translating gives CASSDRGNTEAFF.

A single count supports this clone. The CDR3 sequence: CASSRGLPSPYEQYF. CDR3 coding DNA: TGTGCCAGCAGCCGCGGACTGCCATCGCCCTACGAGCAGTACTTC. This chain uses TRBV6-5 with TRBJ2-7, with D maybe TRBD2 (5 bases). V dropped 6 bases and J dropped 2 bases, with 17 bases sitting between them. Germline lookup yields CDR1 MNHEY and CDR2 SVGAGI. The CDR3 totals 15 residues.

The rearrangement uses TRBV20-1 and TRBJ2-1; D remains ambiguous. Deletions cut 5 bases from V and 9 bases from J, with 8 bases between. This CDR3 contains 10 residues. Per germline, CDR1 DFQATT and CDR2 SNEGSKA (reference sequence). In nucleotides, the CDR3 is TGCAGTGCTGCTAGGCTTGAGCAGTTCTTC. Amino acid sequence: CSAARLEQFF.

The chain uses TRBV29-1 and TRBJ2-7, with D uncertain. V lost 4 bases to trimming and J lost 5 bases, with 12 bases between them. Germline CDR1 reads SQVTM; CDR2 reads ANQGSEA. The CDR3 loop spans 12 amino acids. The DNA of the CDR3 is TGCAGCGTTGTTCCTACGCCGCACGAGCAGTACTTC. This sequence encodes CSVVPTPHEQYF.

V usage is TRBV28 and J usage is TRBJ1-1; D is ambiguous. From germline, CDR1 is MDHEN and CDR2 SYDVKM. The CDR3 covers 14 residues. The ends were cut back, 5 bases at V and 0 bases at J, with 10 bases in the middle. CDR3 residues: CASSPHYMNTEAFF. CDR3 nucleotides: TGTGCCAGCAGTCCACATTACATGAACACTGAAGCTTTCTTT.

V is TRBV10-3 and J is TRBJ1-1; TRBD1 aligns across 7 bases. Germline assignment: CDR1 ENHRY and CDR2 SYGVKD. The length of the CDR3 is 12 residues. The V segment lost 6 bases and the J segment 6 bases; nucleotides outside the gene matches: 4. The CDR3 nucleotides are TGTGCCATCAGACACGGGACAGCTGAAGCTTTCTTT. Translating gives CAIRHGTAEAFF.

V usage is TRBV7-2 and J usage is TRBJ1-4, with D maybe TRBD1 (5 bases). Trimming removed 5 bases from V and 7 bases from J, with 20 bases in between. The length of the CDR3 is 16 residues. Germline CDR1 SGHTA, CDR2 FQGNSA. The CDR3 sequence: CASSPQIGGTGEKLFF. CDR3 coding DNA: TGTGCCAGCAGCCCGCAGATAGGAGGGACGGGTGAAAAACTGTTTTTT.

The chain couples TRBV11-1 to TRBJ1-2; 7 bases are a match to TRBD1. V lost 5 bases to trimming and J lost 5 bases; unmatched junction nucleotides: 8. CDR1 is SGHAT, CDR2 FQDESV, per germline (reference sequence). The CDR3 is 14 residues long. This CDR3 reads CASSGQDRAYGYTF. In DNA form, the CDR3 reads TGTGCCAGCAGCGGACAAGACAGGGCTTATGGCTACACCTTC.

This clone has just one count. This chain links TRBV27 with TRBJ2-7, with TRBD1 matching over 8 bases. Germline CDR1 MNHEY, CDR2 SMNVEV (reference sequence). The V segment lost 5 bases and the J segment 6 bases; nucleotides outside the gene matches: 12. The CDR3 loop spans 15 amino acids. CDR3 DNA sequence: TGTGCCAGCAGTCCTGGGACAGGCTCCCGGGGCGAGCAGTACTTC. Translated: CASSPGTGSRGEQYF.

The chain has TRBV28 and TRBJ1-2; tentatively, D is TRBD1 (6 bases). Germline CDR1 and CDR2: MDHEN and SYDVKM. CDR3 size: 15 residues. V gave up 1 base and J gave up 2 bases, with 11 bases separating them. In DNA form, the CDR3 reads TGTGCCAGCAGTTTATACGAGACAGGCAACTATGGCTACACCTTC. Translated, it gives CASSLYETGNYGYTF.

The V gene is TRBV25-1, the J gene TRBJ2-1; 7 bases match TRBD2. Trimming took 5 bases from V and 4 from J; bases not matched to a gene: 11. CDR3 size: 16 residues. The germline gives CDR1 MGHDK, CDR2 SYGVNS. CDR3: CASSPMGSSGYNEQFF. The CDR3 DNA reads TGTGCCAGCAGTCCAATGGGTTCTAGCGGTTACAATGAGCAGTTCTTC. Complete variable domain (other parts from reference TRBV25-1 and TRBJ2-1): EADIYQTPRYLVIGTGKKITLECSQTMGHDKMYWYQQDPGMELHLIHYSYGVNSTEKGDLSSESTVSRIRTEHFPLTLESARPSHTSQYLCASSPMGSSGYNEQFFGPGTRLTVL.

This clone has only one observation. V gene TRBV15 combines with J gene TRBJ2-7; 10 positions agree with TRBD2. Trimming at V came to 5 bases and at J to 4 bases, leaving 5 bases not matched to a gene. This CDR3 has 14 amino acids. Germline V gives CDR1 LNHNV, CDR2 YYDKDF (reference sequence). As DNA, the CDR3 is TGTGCCACCAGCCTACGGACTAGCGGATACGAGCAGTACTTC. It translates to CATSLRTSGYEQYF.

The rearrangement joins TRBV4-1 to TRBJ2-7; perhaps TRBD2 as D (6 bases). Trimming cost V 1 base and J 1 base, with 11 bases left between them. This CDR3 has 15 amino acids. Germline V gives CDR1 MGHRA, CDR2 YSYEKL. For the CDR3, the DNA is TGCGCCAGCAGCCAAGGGGGACTGGGATCCTACGAGCAGTACTTC. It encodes CASSQGGLGSYEQYF.

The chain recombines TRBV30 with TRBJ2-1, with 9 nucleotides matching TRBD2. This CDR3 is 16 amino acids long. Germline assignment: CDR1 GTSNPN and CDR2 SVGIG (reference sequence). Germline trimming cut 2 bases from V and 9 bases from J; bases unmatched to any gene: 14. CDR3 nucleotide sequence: TGTGCCTGGAGTCACCCCCGACTAGCGGCCTCGCGTGAGCAGTTCTTC. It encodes CAWSHPRLAASREQFF.

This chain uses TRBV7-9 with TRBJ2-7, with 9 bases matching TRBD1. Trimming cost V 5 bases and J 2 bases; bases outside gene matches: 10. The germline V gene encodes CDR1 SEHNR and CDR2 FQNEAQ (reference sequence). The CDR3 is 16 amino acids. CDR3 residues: CASSTPGTGNTYEQYF. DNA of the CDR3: TGTGCCAGCAGCACGCCCGGGACAGGGAACACCTACGAGCAGTACTTC.

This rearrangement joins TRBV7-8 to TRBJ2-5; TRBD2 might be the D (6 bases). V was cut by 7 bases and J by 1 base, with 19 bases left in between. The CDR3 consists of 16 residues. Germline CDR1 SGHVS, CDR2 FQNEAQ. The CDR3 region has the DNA TGTGCCAGCACCCCGGGTGGGGCGGGACCCCAAGAGACCCAGTACTTC. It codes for CASTPGGAGPQETQYF. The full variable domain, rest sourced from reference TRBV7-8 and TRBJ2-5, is GAGVSQSPRYKVAKRGQDVALRCDPISGHVSLFWYQQALGQGPEFLTYFQNEAQLDKSGLPSDRFFAERPEGSVSTLKIQRTQQEDSAVYLCASTPGGAGPQETQYFGPGTRLLVL.

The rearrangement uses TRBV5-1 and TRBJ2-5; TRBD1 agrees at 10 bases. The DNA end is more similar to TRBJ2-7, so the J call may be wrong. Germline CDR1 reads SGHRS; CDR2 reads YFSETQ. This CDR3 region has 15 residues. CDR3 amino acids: CASSGGTGATYEQYF. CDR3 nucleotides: TGCGCCAGCAGCGGGGGGACAGGGGCCACCTACGAGCAGTACTTC.

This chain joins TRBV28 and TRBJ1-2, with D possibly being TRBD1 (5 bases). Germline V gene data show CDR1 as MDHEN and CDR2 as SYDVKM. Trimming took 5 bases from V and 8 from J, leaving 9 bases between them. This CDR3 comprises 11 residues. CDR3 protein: CASSGAHGYTF. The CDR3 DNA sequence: TGTGCCAGCAGTGGGGCCCACGGCTACACCTTC.

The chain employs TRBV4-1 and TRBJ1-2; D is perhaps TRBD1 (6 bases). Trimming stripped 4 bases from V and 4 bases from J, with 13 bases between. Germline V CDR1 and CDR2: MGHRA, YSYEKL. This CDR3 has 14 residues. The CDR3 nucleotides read TGCGCCAGCAGCCCCCCAGGGGCTGTCTATGGCTACACCTTC. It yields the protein CASSPPGAVYGYTF.

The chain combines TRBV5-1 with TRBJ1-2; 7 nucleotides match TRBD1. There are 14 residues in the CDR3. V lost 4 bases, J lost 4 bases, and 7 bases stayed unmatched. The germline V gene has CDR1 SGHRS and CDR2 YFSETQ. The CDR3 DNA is TGCGCCAGCAGCGCGAAAGACAGGGCCTATGGCTACACCTTC. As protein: CASSAKDRAYGYTF.